The present T cell receptor (beta chain) was sequenced within a study of cytomegalovirus exposure and HLA in healthy donors (dated by TCRdb to the late 2010s). Notes on the research overall: An earlier analysis of approximately 640 of the donors reported approximately 270 Gb of sequence data and around 120 million unique TCR beta sequences from 150 million to 200 million T cells. Alongside the repertoire data, information on donor age, sex, ethnicity and CMV serostatus was compiled. The T cell repertoires of 700 or so subjects were profiled by immunosequencing and related to cytomegalovirus serostatus. Along with the roughly 670-subject first cohort, a separate validation cohort of around 110 different subjects was used. An early release covering approximately 600 HLA-typed donors comprised approximately 290 gigabases of sequencing data and around 80 million unique TCR sequences. To study patterns of TCR occurrence, a later analysis re-analyzed previously published TCR beta repertoires from several hundred donors and added high-resolution HLA genotyping. High-throughput TCR immunosequencing, statistical association of individual TCRs with disease status, and machine learning were combined to predict cytomegalovirus infection status. The study aimed to test whether cataloging public T cell receptors could reveal signatures of past pathogen exposure. In an earlier analysis of 587 of the donors, high-throughput TCR beta sequencing was used to judge whether each TCR beta V gene segment behaved as functional or pseudogenic. In a later genetic analysis, genome-wide SNP genotypes for about 55% of the roughly 670 donors were used, and that subset was treated as a discovery cohort. Roughly five DR-DQ haplotypes were treated as single units for association and clustering because of strong linkage in the cohort. The number of donors typed differed by locus, with about 629-630 for A, B, C, DRB1 and DQB1, around 500 for DQA1, 600 to 610 for DPA1, and some 440 for DPB1. All discovery cohort repertoires had been generated using a single sequencing platform. Both class I and class II loci were covered by HLA typing, at four-digit resolution. Of the approximately 400 genotyped donors, roughly 80% were placed in the genetic ancestry cluster associated with self-reported Caucasian donors. Across about 380 genotyped donors of the cohort, an average of about 240,000 unique TCR beta nucleotide sequences per donor were sequenced, and 15% to 20% of those sequences were non-productive. Rather than using new phenotypic data, the later analysis identified candidate immune exposures from TCR beta sequences and from how often those sequences occurred across donors. Summary of the overall study and its limitations: Some IMGT-functional V segments, including TRBV6-2 and TRBV6-3, could not be told apart with the 87-base-pair reads, so those segments were excluded. A group of highly shared sequence variants was considered likely to be a technical artifact of the sequencing pipeline. Most TCR sequences were observed very rarely across donors, whereas some public TCRs were present in many individuals. Assigning TCR associations to individual alleles was difficult when HLA alleles, especially DR and DQ, strongly co-occurred. Compared with equally common non-associated chains, HLA-associated TCR beta chains in a later analysis were more clonally expanded and had lower generation probabilities. A later analysis found that most CMV-associated TCR beta chains appeared HLA-restricted, with HLA associations seemingly driven largely by CMV exposure. Roughly uniform sequencing depth across donors was assumed in presence/absence analyses, although this assumption may not hold. A total of 150 or so TCR beta chains were listed by the study as associated with cytomegalovirus. Because counts were too low, seventeen rarely observed V segments, including chromosome 9 orphons, were left out of the earlier analysis of about 500 of the donors. CMV serostatus was the only immune exposure information available for the cohort. The authors suggested that the approach could potentially be generalized to other disease states and immunological phenotypes. HLA typing was unavailable for some donors at each locus, so association tests used only the typed subset. A later analysis reported that several top co-occurrence clusters appeared linked to parvovirus B19, influenza, CMV and Epstein-Barr virus. In vitro tests confirmed that a few of the cytomegalovirus-associated TCR beta chains recognize cytomegalovirus antigens. Linkage disequilibrium might explain the correlated functional status among segregating V segments, but an unknown experimental factor could not be excluded. At a false discovery rate of 0.05, a later analysis linked about 16,000 TCR beta sequences to specific HLA alleles. In an earlier analysis of a few hundred of the donors, most TCR beta V segments were observed in productive rearrangements about 87% or about 30% of the time, broadly matching IMGT annotations. Only TCR beta chains were sequenced in this cohort, and the absence of alpha or paired-chain data limited detectable features. An association between a missense DCLRE1C variant and V-gene and J-gene trimming of TCR beta chains was found in a later genetic analysis and replicated in an independent cohort. According to a later analysis, TCR association rates differed among HLA loci, with DRB1 alleles showing the most associated TCRs and HLA-C alleles showing the fewest. Compared with the roughly 720-donor mean, donors in an Asian-associated ancestry cluster had fewer N-insertions in productive TCRs, according to a later genetic analysis. The classifier was reported to diagnose cytomegalovirus status with high specificity and sensitivity in both the original cohort and the validation cohort. A further reported finding was that TCR beta sequences accurately predicted the HLA-A and HLA-B alleles for most subjects in the first cohort.

Libraries came from the immunoSEQ multiplex PCR assay. For the multiplex PCR, a mixture combining 60 forward primers for TCR Vbeta segments and 13 reverse primers for TCR Jbeta segments was used. A multiplex PCR assay on genomic DNA amplified the CDR3 region of rearranged TCR beta genes. On the Illumina HiSeq System, the amplified TCR beta libraries were sequenced as 87-base-pair reads. The paper's data handling went like this. Across the 700 or so repertoires, a later analysis counted 80 million or so unique TCR beta chains, 9.5 million to 13 million of which were shared by at least two donors. Raw reads were error-corrected and collapsed into unique sequences by a nearest-neighbor algorithm in which closely related sequences were merged to remove PCR and sequencing errors. To assign V, D and J gene segments, CDR3 sequences were aligned to IMGT reference sequences. Each retained sequence needed at least a six-nucleotide match to both a V gene segment and a J gene segment. Rearrangements were classified as productive when the CDR3 lacked stop codons and remained in frame with V and J, and all other rearrangements were classified as non-productive. CDR3 was defined according to IMGT convention as the region running from the second conserved V-encoded cysteine to the conserved J-encoded phenylalanine. The earlier analysis of a few hundred of the donors excluded any sequence lacking an unambiguous match to a single V gene segment. An earlier analysis of several hundred of the donors called V segments functional above 56.7% productive rearrangements and segregating when the between-donor standard deviation exceeded 5%. A statistical classification framework was built to diagnose cytomegalovirus status from the catalog of TCR beta chain sequences. In a later analysis, TCR nucleotide sequences were compared against IMGT/GENE-DB human TR gene sequences so that V and J genes could be assigned. The TCRdist pipeline was used in a later analysis to assign CDR3 sequences and most-parsimonious VDJ recombination scenarios. In a later analysis, every TCR beta chain was defined by the combination of its CDR3 amino acid sequence and its V-gene family, and reads without a unique V-gene family were dropped. A later analysis removed 600 or so highly shared, low-generation-probability nucleotide sequences to deal with suspected cross-contamination and a sequencing artifact. A later analysis calculated a clonal expansion index for each public chain from normalized within-repertoire ranks of inferred template counts. In a later analysis, generation probabilities were computed with a VDJ recombination model fitted to out-of-frame rearrangements, and the resulting probabilities were checked against IGoR. A later analysis scored TCR-TCR, TCR-HLA and TCR-CMV co-occurrence with hypergeometric tests, applying a repertoire-size bias correction to TCR pairs. A later analysis estimated false discovery rates by permuting HLA or CMV assignments 20 times. In a later analysis, co-occurring TCRs were grouped using DBSCAN, with TCRdist sequence similarity added in when clustering inside HLA-allele-positive subsets. Repertoires with fewer than 30,000 or more than 120,000 public chains were left out of co-occurrence clustering, as were five repertoires with anomalous nucleotide sharing. TCRdb carries this immuneACCESS record with in-frame sequences only. Its versions omit some clonotypes, under half of them owing to an unresolved V gene in the studies checked, with the rest unexplained. From that table come the V and J calls and clone size; the DNA was used to work out D and trimming. The sample records approximately 140,000 clones, roughly four fifths of which are singletons. Of the sample, roughly 1.2% is held by the ten largest clones.

Trimming at the junction amounts to 4 bases on V and 4 bases on J, and the germline ends lie 14 bases apart. The CDR3, cysteine through phenylalanine, is 13 amino acids long. Of all the DNA, just the CDR3 is kept, 39 bases in frame from base 1. CDR1 and CDR2 are read off the germline V gene (reference sequence) as GTSNPN and SVGIG. Concerning this clone itself: The clone's antigen remains unknown. Per-base quality was not reported, and no clone a single base away is much larger than it. Other DNA sequences within the sample encode an identical CDR3.

The cohort was made up of hundreds of healthy bone marrow donors. Cohort members were all nominally healthy when sampled, although unrecorded immune exposures were likely present. The donor tested CMV seronegative, placing the donor among the roughly 350 seronegative members of the cohort. A peripheral blood sample was collected from each donor, and TCR beta sequencing was performed on peripheral blood mononuclear cells. The Qiagen DNeasy Blood Extraction Kit was used to extract genomic DNA from the blood cell samples. Sequencing was performed on PBMCs. Recombination connected TRBV30 to TRBJ2-7; no D gene is confidently identified. The clonotype was recovered from a boy younger than 18 in good health and CMV-seronegative. The CDR3 region: CAWKESVPYEQYF. The nucleotide sequence is TGTGCCTGGAAAGAGTCCGTTCCGTACGAGCAGTACTTC. The entire variable domain, with the stretches around the CDR3 drawn from the reference TRBV30 and TRBJ2-7 proteins, is SQTIHQWPATLVQPVGSPLSLECTVEGTSNPNLYWYRQAAGRGLQLLFYSVGIGQISSEVPQNLSASRPQDRQFILSSKKLLLSDSGFYLCAWKESVPYEQYFGPGTRLTVT.